The 21 T cell receptor beta chains below were found in one sample sequenced in a study of blood T cell repertoires in COVID-19. Repertoires were generated with immunoSEQ multiplex PCR, while TCRdb's copy carries only in-frame clones and drops some. The data show 150,000 to 200,000 clones, approximately 90% seen once. Sequencing was done on a sample of peripheral blood. The receptors derive from a human donor in a cohort sampled during active COVID-19.

Written as DNA, the CDR3 is TGCAGCGTTGAAGAAGCGGGGGATGAAAAACTGTTTTTT. It specifies CSVEEAGDEKLFF. This rearrangement joins TRBV29-1 to TRBJ1-4; a possible D gene is TRBD1 (5 bases). The CDR3 is 13 residues long. CDR1 is SQVTM, CDR2 ANQGSEA, per germline. Deletions cut 0 bases from V and 6 bases from J, with 8 bases between.

The chain uses TRBV7-9 and TRBJ1-2, with TRBD1 matching 7 bases. The germline CDR1 and CDR2 sequences are SEHNR and FQNEAQ (reference sequence). The ends lost 5 bases at V and 3 bases at J; junction bases unmatched: 9. The CDR3 consists of 15 residues. The CDR3 coding sequence is TGTGCCAGCAGCCCTACGACAGGGAGCTACTATGGCTACACCTTC. As protein: CASSPTTGSYYGYTF.

The V call is TRBV11-2, the J call TRBJ2-7; TRBD1 agrees at 8 bases. The V and J ends lost 2 bases and 9 bases, in that order; junction bases with no gene match: 9. CDR3 length equals 14 residues. The germline V gene encodes CDR1 SGHAT and CDR2 FQNNGV. The CDR3: CASSLLQGAQGQYF. The DNA of the CDR3 is TGTGCCAGCAGCTTACTCCAGGGGGCCCAAGGGCAGTACTTC.

The chain uses TRBV19 and TRBJ1-3; weak D call: TRBD1 (5 bases). Between the trimmed V and J ends, which lost 6 bases and 0 bases, there was a span of 12 bases. From germline, CDR1 is LNHDA and CDR2 SQIVND (reference sequence). This CDR3 has 15 residues. The CDR3 loop reads CASRRQPFSGNTIYF. CDR3 sequence (DNA): TGTGCCAGTAGAAGACAGCCATTCTCTGGAAACACCATATATTTT.

This chain links TRBV11-2 with TRBJ2-7, with 7 bases lining up with TRBD1. The V gene's germline CDR1 is SGHAT and CDR2 FQNNGV. The V and J ends lost 3 bases and 3 bases, in that order; junction bases with no gene match: 2. The CDR3 is made up of 13 amino acids. CDR3 residues: CASSLDRSYEQYF. The CDR3 DNA follows: TGTGCCAGCAGCTTGGACAGGAGCTACGAGCAGTACTTC.

The V and J genes are TRBV19 and TRBJ2-1, with TRBD2 matching over 14 bases. The CDR3 has 17 residues. Unmatched junction bases numbered 3, after V lost 0 bases and J lost 5 bases. Germline V gene lookup returns CDR1 LNHDA and CDR2 SQIVND (reference sequence). The CDR3 DNA is TGTGCCAGTAGTATAGATCGACTAGCGGGAGGGAACAATGAGCAGTTCTTC. Amino acids: CASSIDRLAGGNNEQFF.

V and J are TRBV5-1 and TRBJ2-7; TRBD1 might be the D (5 bases). The CDR3 totals 16 residues. Trimming took off 0 bases at V and 0 bases at J, with 13 bases between the two ends. Germline V lookup: CDR1 SGHRS, CDR2 YFSETQ. The CDR3 loop is CASSLEQATSSYEQYF. The DNA of the CDR3 is TGCGCCAGCAGCTTGGAACAGGCCACGAGCTCCTACGAGCAGTACTTC. Full variable domain (outside the CDR3, taken from reference TRBV5-1 and TRBJ2-7): KAGVTQTPRYLIKTRGQQVTLSCSPISGHRSVSWYQQTPGQGLQFLFEYFSETQRNKGNFPGRFSGRQFSNSRSEMNVSTLELGDSALYLCASSLEQATSSYEQYFGPGTRLTVT.

The V and J genes are TRBV14 and TRBJ1-4, with D unresolved. The ends were cut back, 1 base at V and 8 bases at J, with 20 bases in the middle. Germline V gives CDR1 SGHDN, CDR2 FVKESK. This CDR3 is 17 amino acids long. In DNA, the CDR3 is TGTGCCAGCAGCCAAGGATACACAGCTTCTACCAGGGAAAAACTGTTTTTT. Translating gives CASSQGYTASTREKLFF.

The V gene is TRBV2, the J gene TRBJ1-1; unclear D gene. In germline, CDR1 is SNHLY, CDR2 FYNNEI. The CDR3 sequence is 12 residues long. The V end was cut by 2 bases, the J end by 11 bases, with 12 bases between. This CDR3 is CASSEFGLEAFF. CDR3 DNA sequence: TGTGCCAGCAGTGAATTCGGGTTGGAGGCTTTCTTT. The whole variable domain, remainder taken from reference TRBV2 and TRBJ1-1, is EPEVTQTPSHQVTQMGQEVILRCVPISNHLYFYWYRQILGQKVEFLVSFYNNEISEKSEIFDDQFSVERPDGSNFTLKIRSTKLEDSAMYFCASSEFGLEAFFGQGTRLTVV.

The chain has TRBV5-4 and TRBJ2-7, with D possibly matching TRBD2 (5 bases). The CDR3 extends over 13 amino acids. The germline V gene encodes CDR1 SGHNT and CDR2 YYREEE (reference sequence). Between the trimmed V and J ends, which lost 3 bases and 2 bases, there was a span of 9 bases. The CDR3 protein is CASSSAGTYEQYF. CDR3 coding DNA: TGTGCCAGCAGCTCGGCGGGTACCTACGAGCAGTACTTC.

The rearrangement uses TRBV3-1 (or the pseudogene TRBV3-2) and TRBJ2-7, with D perhaps matching TRBD1 (6 bases). Looked up from germline, CDR1 is LGHDT and CDR2 is YNNKEL (reference sequence). The CDR3 is 12 residues long. The V end was cut by 9 bases, the J end by 2 bases, with 11 bases between. In DNA, the CDR3 is TGTGCCAGTGGGGGCCCTCCCTACGAGCAGTACTTC. Residues: CASGGPPYEQYF.

Only one count was recorded for this clone. The chain employs TRBV10-3 and TRBJ2-3; TRBD2 matches 13 bases. Germline CDR1 and CDR2: ENHRY and SYGVKD. The CDR3 sequence is 16 residues long. With 5 bases clipped from V and 3 bases from J, the junction kept 5 bases outside the gene matches. DNA of the CDR3: TGTGCCATCAGTCGGACTAGCGGGAGATCAACAGATACGCAGTATTTT. Its translation is CAISRTSGRSTDTQYF.

The V gene is TRBV18, the J gene TRBJ2-1; 8 nucleotides align to TRBD2. This CDR3 comprises 15 residues. Germline-derived CDR1 and CDR2 are KGHSH and LQKENI. V shed 5 bases and J 4 bases; nucleotides not matched to a gene: 7. The CDR3 sequence is CASSTSSGRYNEQFF. The CDR3 DNA is TGTGCCAGCTCAACCTCTAGCGGGCGATACAATGAGCAGTTCTTC.

The rearrangement links TRBV6-2 or TRBV6-3 to TRBJ1-6, with D possibly being TRBD1 (5 bases). V lost 4 bases and J 10 bases, leaving 17 bases between the germline ends. The CDR3 is 15 residues long. CDR1 and CDR2 (germline): MNHEY, SVGEGT. CDR3 protein: CASSSPQGVISPLHF. CDR3 DNA: TGTGCCAGCAGTTCACCTCAGGGTGTAATATCACCCCTCCACTTT.

V and J are TRBV13 and TRBJ2-3; D remains ambiguous. Germline V gene sequence: CDR1 PRHDT, CDR2 FYEKMQ (reference sequence). V gave up 2 bases and J gave up 5 bases, with 11 bases separating them. This CDR3 has 14 amino acids. CDR3 in DNA: TGTGCCAGCAGCTTACGGCAGGCCGGAGATACGCAGTATTTT. It yields the protein CASSLRQAGDTQYF.

The rearrangement uses TRBV28 and TRBJ2-1; D remains unclear. This CDR3 has 16 amino acids. CDR1 is MDHEN, CDR2 SYDVKM, per germline. V gave up 0 bases and J gave up 6 bases, with 15 bases separating them. CDR3: CASSLWGVGRTNEQFF. The CDR3 nucleotides are TGTGCCAGCAGTTTATGGGGCGTCGGCAGAACCAATGAGCAGTTCTTC.

The V gene is TRBV7-9, the J gene TRBJ2-1, with TRBD2 matching over 7 bases. V gave up 1 base and J gave up 2 bases; unmatched junction bases: 2. Looked up from germline, CDR1 is SEHNR and CDR2 is FQNEAQ (reference sequence). This CDR3 contains 15 residues. The CDR3 DNA sequence: TGTGCCAGCAGCTTAGGGGGGAGGGCCTACAATGAGCAGTTCTTC. This sequence encodes CASSLGGRAYNEQFF. The entire variable domain, with the rest obtained from reference TRBV7-9 and TRBJ2-1, is as follows: DTGVSQNPRHKITKRGQNVTFRCDPISEHNRLYWYRQTLGQGPEFLTYFQNEAQLEKSRLLSDRFSAERPKGSFSTLEIQRTEQGDSAMYLCASSLGGRAYNEQFFGPGTRLTVL.

This clone was counted between two and nine times. V usage is TRBV29-1 and J usage is TRBJ2-2; a possible D gene is TRBD1 (8 bases). CDR3 length equals 14 residues. Germline loops: CDR1 SQVTM, CDR2 ANQGSEA. V shed 5 bases and J shed 3 bases, with 13 bases lying between them. CDR3 nucleotide sequence: TGCAGCGTTAGACAGGGGAGGGACACCGGGGAGCTGTTTTTT. Translation: CSVRQGRDTGELFF.

This sequence joins TRBV29-1 and TRBJ2-1; maybe TRBD1 (10 bases). This CDR3 region has 19 residues. V was trimmed by 6 bases and J by 2 bases, leaving 29 bases between them. Germline V CDR1 and CDR2: SQVTM, ANQGSEA. The CDR3 region is CSVYSGTGVIAGAYNEQFF. In nucleotides, the CDR3 is TGCAGCGTGTACTCCGGGACAGGGGTGATAGCGGGGGCCTACAATGAGCAGTTCTTC.

The rearrangement links TRBV11-2 to TRBJ1-4; 11 bases are shared with TRBD1. V was pared by 3 bases and J by 8 bases, with 8 bases of the junction left unmatched. The germline CDR1 and CDR2 sequences are SGHAT and FQNNGV. This CDR3 is built from 16 residues. CDR3 bases: TGTGCCAGCAGCTTCACCCCCGGGACAGGGGGGGAAAAACTGTTTTTT. Translating gives CASSFTPGTGGEKLFF. Using reference TRBV11-2 and TRBJ1-4 for the parts outside the CDR3, the full variable domain is EAGVAQSPRYKIIEKRQSVAFWCNPISGHATLYWYQQILGQGPKLLIQFQNNGVVDDSQLPKDRFSAERLKGVDSTLKIQPAKLEDSAVYLCASSFTPGTGGEKLFFGSGTQLSVL.

V gene TRBV4-1 combines with J gene TRBJ1-4; tentative D call: TRBD1 (5 bases). Trimming removed 0 bases at V and 3 bases at J, with 8 bases between. This CDR3 spans 15 amino acids. Germline lookup yields CDR1 MGHRA and CDR2 YSYEKL. This chain's CDR3 is CASSQEAGANEKLFF. As DNA, the CDR3 is TGCGCCAGCAGCCAAGAAGCGGGGGCTAATGAAAAACTGTTTTTT.